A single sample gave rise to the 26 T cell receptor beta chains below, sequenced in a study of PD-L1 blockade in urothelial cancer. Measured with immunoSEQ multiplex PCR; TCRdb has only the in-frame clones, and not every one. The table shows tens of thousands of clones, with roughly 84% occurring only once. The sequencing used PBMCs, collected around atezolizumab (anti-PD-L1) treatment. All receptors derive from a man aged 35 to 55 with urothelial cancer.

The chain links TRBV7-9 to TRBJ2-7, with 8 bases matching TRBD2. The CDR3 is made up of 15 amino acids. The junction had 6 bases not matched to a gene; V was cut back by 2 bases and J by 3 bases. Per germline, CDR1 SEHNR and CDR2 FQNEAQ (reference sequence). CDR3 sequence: CASSLSPGRDYEQYF. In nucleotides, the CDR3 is TGTGCCAGCAGCTTAAGTCCCGGGAGGGACTACGAGCAGTACTTC.

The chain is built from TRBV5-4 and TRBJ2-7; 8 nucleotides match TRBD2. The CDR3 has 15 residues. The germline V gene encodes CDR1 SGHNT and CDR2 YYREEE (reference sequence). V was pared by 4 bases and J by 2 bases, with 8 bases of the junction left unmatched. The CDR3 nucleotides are TGTGCCAGCAGCCACCTAGCGGGTCTTACCTACGAGCAGTACTTC. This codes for CASSHLAGLTYEQYF.

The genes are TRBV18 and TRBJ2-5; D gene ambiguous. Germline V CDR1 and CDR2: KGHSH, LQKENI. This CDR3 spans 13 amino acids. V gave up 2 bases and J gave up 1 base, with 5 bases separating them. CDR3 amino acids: CASSPGSQETQYF. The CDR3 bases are TGTGCCAGCTCACCAGGCAGCCAAGAGACCCAGTACTTC.

The CDR3 protein is CAWGPTGGEQYF. CDR3 DNA sequence: TGTGCCTGGGGACCGACAGGGGGCGAGCAGTACTTC. This chain joins TRBV30 and TRBJ2-7, with 9 positions matching TRBD1. The CDR3 is made up of 12 amino acids. Germline lookup yields CDR1 GTSNPN and CDR2 SVGIG (reference sequence). J gave up 6 bases and V 5 bases, and 5 bases lay outside the gene matches. Combining the CDR3 with reference TRBV30 and TRBJ2-7 gives the whole variable domain SQTIHQWPATLVQPVGSPLSLECTVEGTSNPNLYWYRQAAGRGLQLLFYSVGIGQISSEVPQNLSASRPQDRQFILSSKKLLLSDSGFYLCAWGPTGGEQYFGPGTRLTVT.

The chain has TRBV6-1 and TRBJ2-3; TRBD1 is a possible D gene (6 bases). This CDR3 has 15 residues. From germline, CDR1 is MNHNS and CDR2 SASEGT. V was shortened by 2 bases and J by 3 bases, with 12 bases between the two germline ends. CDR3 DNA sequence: TGTGCCAGCAGTGAAAGTCTGGGGGCAACAGATACGCAGTATTTT. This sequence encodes CASSESLGATDTQYF.

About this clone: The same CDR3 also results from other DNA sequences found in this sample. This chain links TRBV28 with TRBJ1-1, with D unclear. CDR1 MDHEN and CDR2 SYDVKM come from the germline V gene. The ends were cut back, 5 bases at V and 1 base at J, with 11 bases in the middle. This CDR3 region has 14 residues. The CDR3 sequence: CASSSGGRNTEAFF. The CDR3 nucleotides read TGTGCCAGCAGTAGTGGCGGTAGGAACACTGAAGCTTTCTTT. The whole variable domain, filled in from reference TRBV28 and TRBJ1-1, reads DVKVTQSSRYLVKRTGEKVFLECVQDMDHENMFWYRQDPGLGLRLIYFSYDVKMKEKGDIPEGYSVSREKKERFSLILESASTNQTSMYLCASSSGGRNTEAFFGQGTRLTVV.

CDR3 sequence reads: CASSLGTEAFF. CDR3 sequence (DNA): TGTGCCAGCAGCTTAGGGACAGAGGCTTTCTTT. The V gene is TRBV7-9, the J gene TRBJ1-1; D is perhaps TRBD1 (6 bases). Germline V lookup: CDR1 SEHNR, CDR2 FQNEAQ (reference sequence). V shed 1 base and J shed 11 bases, with 8 bases lying between them. The CDR3 loop spans 11 amino acids.

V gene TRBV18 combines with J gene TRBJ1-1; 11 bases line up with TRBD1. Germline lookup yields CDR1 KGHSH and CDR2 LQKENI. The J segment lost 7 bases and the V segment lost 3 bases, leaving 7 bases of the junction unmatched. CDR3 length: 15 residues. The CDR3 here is CASSPDRGPKGEAFF. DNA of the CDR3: TGTGCCAGCTCACCGGACAGGGGGCCAAAAGGTGAAGCTTTCTTT.

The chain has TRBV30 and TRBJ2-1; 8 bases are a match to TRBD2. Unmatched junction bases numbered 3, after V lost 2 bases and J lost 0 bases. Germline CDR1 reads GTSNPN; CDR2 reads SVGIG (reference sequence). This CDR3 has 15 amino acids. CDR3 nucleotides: TGTGCCTGGAGTTCCGGGGGGGGCTCCTACAATGAGCAGTTCTTC. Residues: CAWSSGGGSYNEQFF.

CDR3 amino acids: CATSRDRQLAATGELFF. CDR3 DNA: TGTGCCACCAGCAGAGATCGGCAGCTAGCGGCCACCGGGGAGCTGTTTTTT. The chain has TRBV15 and TRBJ2-2; TRBD2 matches 7 bases. Germline-derived CDR1 and CDR2 are LNHNV and YYDKDF (reference sequence). The CDR3 has 17 amino acids. The trim removed 0 bases at V and 4 bases at J, leaving 8 bases unmatched. Filled out from reference TRBV15 and TRBJ2-2, the complete variable domain reads DAMVIQNPRYQVTQFGKPVTLSCSQTLNHNVMYWYQQKSSQAPKLLFHYYDKDFNNEADTPDNFQSRRPNTSFCFLDIRSPGLGDTAMYLCATSRDRQLAATGELFFGEGSRLTVL.

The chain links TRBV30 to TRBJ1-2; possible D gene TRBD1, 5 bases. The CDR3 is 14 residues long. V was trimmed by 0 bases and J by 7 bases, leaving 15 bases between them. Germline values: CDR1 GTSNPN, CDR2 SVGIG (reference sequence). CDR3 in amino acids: CAWSVLVRAVGYTF. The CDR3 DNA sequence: TGTGCCTGGAGTGTCCTCGTCAGGGCGGTTGGCTACACCTTC.

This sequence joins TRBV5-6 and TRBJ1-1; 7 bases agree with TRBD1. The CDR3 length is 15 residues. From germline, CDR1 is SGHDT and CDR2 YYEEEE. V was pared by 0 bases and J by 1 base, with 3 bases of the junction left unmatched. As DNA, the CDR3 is TGTGCCAGCAGCTTGGGCTGGACAGGGAACACTGAAGCTTTCTTT. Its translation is CASSLGWTGNTEAFF. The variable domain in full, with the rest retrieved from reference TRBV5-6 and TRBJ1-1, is DAGVTQSPTHLIKTRGQQVTLRCSPKSGHDTVSWYQQALGQGPQFIFQYYEEEERQRGNFPDRFSGHQFPNYSSELNVNALLLGDSALYLCASSLGWTGNTEAFFGQGTRLTVV.

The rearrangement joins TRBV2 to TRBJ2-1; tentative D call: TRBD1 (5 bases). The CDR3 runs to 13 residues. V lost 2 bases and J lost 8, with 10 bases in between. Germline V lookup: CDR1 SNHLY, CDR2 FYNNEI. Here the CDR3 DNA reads TGTGCCAGCAGTGAATCCCCAGGGCATGAGCAGTTCTTC. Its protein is CASSESPGHEQFF.

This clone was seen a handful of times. The CDR3 sequence: CASSLQLAGVVTGELFF. Here the CDR3 DNA reads TGTGCCAGCAGCTTGCAACTAGCGGGAGTGGTCACCGGGGAGCTGTTTTTT. The J gene is TRBJ2-2, the V gene TRBV5-5; 11 nucleotides align to TRBD2. CDR3 length: 17 residues. The J segment lost 4 bases and the V segment lost 1 base, leaving 6 bases of the junction unmatched. Germline assignment: CDR1 SGHKS and CDR2 YYEKEE (reference sequence).

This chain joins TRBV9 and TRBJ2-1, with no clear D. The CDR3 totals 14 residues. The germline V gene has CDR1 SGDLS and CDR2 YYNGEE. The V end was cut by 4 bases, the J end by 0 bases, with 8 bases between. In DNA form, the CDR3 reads TGTGCCAGCAGCACCCACATCTCCTACAATGAGCAGTTCTTC. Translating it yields CASSTHISYNEQFF. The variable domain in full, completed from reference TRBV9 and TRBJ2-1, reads DSGVTQTPKHLITATGQRVTLRCSPRSGDLSVYWYQQSLDQGLQFLIQYYNGEERAKGNILERFSAQQFPDLHSELNLSSLELGDSALYFCASSTHISYNEQFFGPGTRLTVL.

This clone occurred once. Here the CDR3 reads CASSFGELAGVTGELFF. The CDR3 nucleotides read TGCGCCAGCAGCTTCGGGGAATTAGCGGGAGTAACCGGGGAGCTGTTTTTT. The V and J genes are TRBV5-1 and TRBJ2-2; 9 bases line up with TRBD2. The CDR3 is 17 amino acids. The trim removed 2 bases at V and 5 bases at J, leaving 10 bases unmatched. Germline assignment: CDR1 SGHRS and CDR2 YFSETQ.

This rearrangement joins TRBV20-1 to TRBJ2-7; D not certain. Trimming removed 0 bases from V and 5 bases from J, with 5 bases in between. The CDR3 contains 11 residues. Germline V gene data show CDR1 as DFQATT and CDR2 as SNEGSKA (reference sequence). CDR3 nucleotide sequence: TGCAGTGCTAGAGATGGGCACGAGCAGTACTTC. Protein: CSARDGHEQYF.

CDR3 bases: TGTGCCAGCAGTTGGGCAGGCTATAGTGGCTACACCTTC. This gives the protein CASSWAGYSGYTF. The chain links TRBV28 to TRBJ1-2; D not resolved. The CDR3 is 13 amino acids. Germline CDR1 is MDHEN and CDR2 is SYDVKM. The ends were cut back, 4 bases at V and 7 bases at J, with 13 bases in the middle.

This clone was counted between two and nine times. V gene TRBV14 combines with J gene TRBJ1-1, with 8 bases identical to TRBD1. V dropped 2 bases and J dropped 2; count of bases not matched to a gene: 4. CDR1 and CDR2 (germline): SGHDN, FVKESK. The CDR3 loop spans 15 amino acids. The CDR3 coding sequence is TGTGCCAGCAGCCAACGTGGACAGGGTAACACTGAAGCTTTCTTT. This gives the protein CASSQRGQGNTEAFF. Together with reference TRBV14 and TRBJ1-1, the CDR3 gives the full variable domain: EAGVTQFPSHSVIEKGQTVTLRCDPISGHDNLYWYRRVMGKEIKFLLHFVKESKQDESGMPNNRFLAERTGGTYSTLKVQPAELEDSGVYFCASSQRGQGNTEAFFGQGTRLTVV.

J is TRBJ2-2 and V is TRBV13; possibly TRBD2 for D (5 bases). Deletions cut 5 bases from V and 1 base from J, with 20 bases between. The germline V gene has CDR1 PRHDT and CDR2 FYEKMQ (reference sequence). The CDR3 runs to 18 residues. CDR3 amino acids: CASSARHLAGKNTGELFF. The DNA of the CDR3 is TGTGCCAGCAGCGCCCGACACCTAGCCGGGAAGAACACCGGGGAGCTGTTTTTT.

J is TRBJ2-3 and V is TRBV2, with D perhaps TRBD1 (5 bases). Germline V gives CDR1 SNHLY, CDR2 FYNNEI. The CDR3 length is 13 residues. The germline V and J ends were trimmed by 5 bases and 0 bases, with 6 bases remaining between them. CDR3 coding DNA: TGTGCCAGCAGTTACAGGAGCACAGATACGCAGTATTTT. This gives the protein CASSYRSTDTQYF.

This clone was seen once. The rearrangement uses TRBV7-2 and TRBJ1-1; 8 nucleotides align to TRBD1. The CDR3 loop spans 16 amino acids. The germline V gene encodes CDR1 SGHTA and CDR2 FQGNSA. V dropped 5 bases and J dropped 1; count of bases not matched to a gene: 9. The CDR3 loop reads CASSGKGQGSNTEAFF. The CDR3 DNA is TGTGCCAGCAGCGGCAAAGGACAGGGCTCGAACACTGAAGCTTTCTTT.

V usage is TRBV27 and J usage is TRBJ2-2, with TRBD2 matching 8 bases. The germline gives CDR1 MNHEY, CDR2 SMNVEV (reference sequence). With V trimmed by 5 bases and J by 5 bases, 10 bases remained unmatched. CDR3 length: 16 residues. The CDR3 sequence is CASSVVGTSYTGELFF. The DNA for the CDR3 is TGTGCCAGCAGTGTAGTCGGGACTAGTTATACCGGGGAGCTGTTTTTT.

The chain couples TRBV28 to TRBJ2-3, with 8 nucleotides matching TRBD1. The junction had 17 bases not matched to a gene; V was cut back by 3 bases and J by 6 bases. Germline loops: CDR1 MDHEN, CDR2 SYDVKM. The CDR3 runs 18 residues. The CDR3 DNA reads TGTGCCAGCAGTTTGCCCTCCACGACTAGGACAGGGTGGGATACGCAGTATTTT. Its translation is CASSLPSTTRTGWDTQYF.

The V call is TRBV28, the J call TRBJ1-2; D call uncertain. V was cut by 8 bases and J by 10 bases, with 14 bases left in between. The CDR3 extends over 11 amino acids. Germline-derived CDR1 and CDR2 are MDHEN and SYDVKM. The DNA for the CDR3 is TGTGCCAGCTACGGCGGTCATTCCTACACCTTC. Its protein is CASYGGHSYTF.

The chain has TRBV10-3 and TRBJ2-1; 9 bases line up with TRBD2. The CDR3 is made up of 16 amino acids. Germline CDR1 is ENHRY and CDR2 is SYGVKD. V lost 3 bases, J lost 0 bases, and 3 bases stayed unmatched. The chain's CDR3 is CAISEPTSGSYNEQFF. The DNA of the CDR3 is TGTGCCATCAGTGAACCGACTAGCGGCTCCTACAATGAGCAGTTCTTC.